This T cell receptor beta chain was sequenced for a study of T-cell reconstitution after alpha-beta-depleted transplantation in children. Study results and limitations: Several hundred rapidly expanded clones from non-depleted graft cells reportedly supplied alpha-beta T cells about two months post-transplant. Some patients' high day-60 TCRbeta diversity was traced to surviving recipient T cells and thymic progenitors.

Library preparation (for TCRbeta) was performed with unique molecular identifiers. TCRdb ran MiXCR on the PCR reads and lists one entry per CDR3 protein. The sample yields hundreds of thousands of distinct CDR3 sequences, about an eighth seen once. CDR1 is MNHEY, CDR2 SVGEGT, per germline. The V end lost 8 bases, the J end lost 2 bases, and 16 bases lay between the germline ends. This CDR3 comprises 15 residues. This clonotype came up a few times. The antigen is not known. Sample: PBMCs, mostly from graft donor cells, taken 360 days after TCRalphabeta/CD19-depleted stem cell transplant. This TCR was sampled from a male patient younger than 18 who had a stem cell transplant for acute myeloid leukemia, so the T cells may come from the graft donor. This chain connects TRBV6-2 or TRBV6-3 to TRBJ2-1, with D possibly TRBD2 on 5 matching bases. DNA of the CDR3: TGTGCCAGCCACCAGGCCGCAGCGGCCTACAATGAGCAGTTCTTC. Protein product: CASHQAAAAYNEQFF.